Listed below are T cell receptor beta chains from one sample, sequenced in a study of breast tumors, draining lymph nodes, adjacent tissues. Each CDR3 protein is one row after TCRdb ran MiXCR on the multiplex PCR reads. The sample yields 85,000 to 130,000 distinct CDR3 sequences, less than 25% seen once. Sequenced sample: axillary lymph node tissue. These receptors came from a female donor with breast cancer. Some clones in this sample may be carry-over from other donors' samples. CDR3s include the opening cysteine and the closing phenylalanine or tryptophan. Each record gives: V gene, clone size, D gene, J gene, CDR3 DNA, CDR3 protein. D genes are given only for firm matches. Clone size appears in some rows only: once, few, many, or a class for an expanded clone.

v_gene: TRBV6-4
abundance: many
d_gene: TRBD1
j_gene: TRBJ1-6
CDR3nt: TGTGCCAGCAGCGAGTTCAGGGGGAATTCACCCCTCCACTTT
CDR3aa: CASSEFRGNSPLHF

v_gene: TRBV30
abundance: many
d_gene: TRBD1
j_gene: TRBJ1-2
CDR3nt: TGTGCCTGGAGGGACAGGGGGAACTATGGCTACACCTTC
CDR3aa: CAWRDRGNYGYTF

v_gene: TRBV7-8
abundance: many
d_gene: TRBD2
j_gene: TRBJ2-7
CDR3nt: TGTGCCAGCAGCCCACTATCGGGAGGCTACGAGCAGTACTTC
CDR3aa: CASSPLSGGYEQYF

v_gene: TRBV4-2
abundance: few
d_gene: TRBD1
j_gene: TRBJ2-4
CDR3nt: TGTGCCAGCAGCCAAGTGGGACAGAACATTCAGTACTTC
CDR3aa: CASSQVGQNIQYF

v_gene: TRBV19
abundance: many
d_gene: -
j_gene: TRBJ2-3
CDR3nt: TGTGCCAGTAGTAGACTATCGAGCACAGATACGCAGTATTTT
CDR3aa: CASSRLSSTDTQYF

v_gene: TRBV3-1
abundance: many
d_gene: -
j_gene: TRBJ2-5
CDR3nt: TGTGCCAGCAGCCAAGATCACGATAAGACCCAGTACTTC
CDR3aa: CASSQDHDKTQYF

v_gene: TRBV9
abundance: once
d_gene: -
j_gene: TRBJ2-5
CDR3nt: TGTGCCAGCAGCGCCCCAGGCCTGGGCAGACAAGAGACCCAGTACTTC
CDR3aa: CASSAPGLGRQETQYF

v_gene: TRBV28
abundance: few
d_gene: -
j_gene: TRBJ1-2
CDR3nt: TGTGCCAGCAGTCCCATCCGGCCCCCCACAGTTAACTATGGCTACACCTTC
CDR3aa: CASSPIRPPTVNYGYTF

v_gene: TRBV7-9
abundance: many
d_gene: TRBD1
j_gene: TRBJ2-1
CDR3nt: TGTGCCAGCAGCTTAACAGGGGTCTACAATGAGCAGTTCTTC
CDR3aa: CASSLTGVYNEQFF

v_gene: TRBV5-5
abundance: many
d_gene: TRBD1
j_gene: TRBJ1-4
CDR3nt: TGTGCCAGCAGCCAAACAGGGGGCGAGGCAACTAATGAAAAACTGTTTTTT
CDR3aa: CASSQTGGEATNEKLFF

v_gene: TRBV12-5
abundance: -
d_gene: -
j_gene: TRBJ1-5
CDR3nt: TGTGCTAGTGGTTTGGTGCCATACCGTCGGGGGCGGGATCAGCCCCAGCATTTT
CDR3aa: CASGLVPYRRGRDQPQHF

v_gene: TRBV7-8
abundance: many
d_gene: TRBD1
j_gene: TRBJ2-7
CDR3nt: TGTGCCAGCAGCCGGACAGGGGGTTACGAGCAGTACTTC
CDR3aa: CASSRTGGYEQYF

v_gene: TRBV5-8
abundance: many
d_gene: -
j_gene: TRBJ2-3
CDR3nt: TGTGCCAGCAGCTTAAGTCCCGGCACAGATACGCAGTATTTT
CDR3aa: CASSLSPGTDTQYF

v_gene: TRBV5-1
abundance: many
d_gene: TRBD1
j_gene: TRBJ1-4
CDR3nt: TGCGCCAGCGGCACCGGGACAGGCTTTGAAAAACTGTTTTTT
CDR3aa: CASGTGTGFEKLFF

v_gene: TRBV12-3/TRBV12-4
abundance: many
d_gene: -
j_gene: TRBJ1-5
CDR3nt: TGTGCCAGCAGTTTAGGCGACGGGGGCAGCAATCAGCCCCAGCATTTT
CDR3aa: CASSLGDGGSNQPQHF

v_gene: TRBV14
abundance: many
d_gene: TRBD1
j_gene: TRBJ2-7
CDR3nt: TGTGCCAGCAGCCAGGGACAGATCTACGAGCAGTACTTC
CDR3aa: CASSQGQIYEQYF

v_gene: TRBV13
abundance: many
d_gene: TRBD1
j_gene: TRBJ2-7
CDR3nt: TGTGCCAGCAGTGTAAACCGGGACAGCAACTACGAGCAGTACTTC
CDR3aa: CASSVNRDSNYEQYF

v_gene: TRBV5-1
abundance: many
d_gene: TRBD2
j_gene: TRBJ2-5
CDR3nt: TGCGCCAGCAGCACGACTAGCGGGGAAGAGACCCAGTACTTC
CDR3aa: CASSTTSGEETQYF

v_gene: TRBV19
abundance: many
d_gene: TRBD1
j_gene: TRBJ1-3
CDR3nt: TGTGCCAGTACCAGAAGACAGGGCTCGGGAAACACCATATATTTT
CDR3aa: CASTRRQGSGNTIYF

v_gene: TRBV20-1
abundance: many
d_gene: TRBD1
j_gene: TRBJ1-4
CDR3nt: TGCAGTGCTAGGCCGACAGGGATGGGGTTTAATGAAAAACTGTTTTTT
CDR3aa: CSARPTGMGFNEKLFF

v_gene: TRBV28
abundance: few
d_gene: TRBD1
j_gene: TRBJ1-2
CDR3nt: TGTGCCACCTCCGGGACAGTGGATGGCTACACCTTC
CDR3aa: CATSGTVDGYTF

v_gene: TRBV19
abundance: many
d_gene: TRBD1
j_gene: TRBJ2-7
CDR3nt: TGTGCCAGTAGTATTGAGGGACAGACCTACGAGCAGTACTTC
CDR3aa: CASSIEGQTYEQYF

v_gene: TRBV4-1
abundance: many
d_gene: -
j_gene: TRBJ1-6
CDR3nt: TGCGCCAGCAGCAGTGGGGGACATTCACCCCTCCACTTT
CDR3aa: CASSSGGHSPLHF

v_gene: TRBV12-3/TRBV12-4
abundance: many
d_gene: -
j_gene: TRBJ1-2
CDR3nt: TGTGCCAGCAGTTCCGTGGGGACCCTTAACTATGGCTACACCTTC
CDR3aa: CASSSVGTLNYGYTF

v_gene: TRBV6-2/TRBV6-3
abundance: many
d_gene: TRBD1
j_gene: TRBJ1-2
CDR3nt: TGTGCCAGCAGTCCAGGGGGCGGCTTAGGCTATGGCTACACCTTC
CDR3aa: CASSPGGGLGYGYTF

v_gene: TRBV7-3
abundance: many
d_gene: TRBD1
j_gene: TRBJ2-3
CDR3nt: TGTGCCAGCAGCTTAAATTACGACAGGGGGCCCACAGATACGCAGTATTTT
CDR3aa: CASSLNYDRGPTDTQYF

v_gene: TRBV3-1
abundance: -
d_gene: -
j_gene: TRBJ2-1
CDR3nt: TGTGCCAGCAGCCAAGATCACCAGGGTTGGGGCAATGAGCAGTTCTTC
CDR3aa: CASSQDHQGWGNEQFF

v_gene: TRBV5-4
abundance: many
d_gene: TRBD2
j_gene: TRBJ2-5
CDR3nt: TGTGCCAGCAGCGTGACTAGCGGGGGGCCCCAAGAGACCCAGTACTTC
CDR3aa: CASSVTSGGPQETQYF

v_gene: TRBV5-1
abundance: many
d_gene: -
j_gene: TRBJ1-6
CDR3nt: TGCGCCAGCAGCTACGCAGGGGACTCACCCCTCCACTTT
CDR3aa: CASSYAGDSPLHF

v_gene: TRBV5-6
abundance: many
d_gene: TRBD1
j_gene: TRBJ1-4
CDR3nt: TGTGCCAGCAGCCAACTTTCTAGGACAGGCATTAATGAAAAGCTGTTTTTT
CDR3aa: CASSQLSRTGINEKLFF

v_gene: TRBV15
abundance: many
d_gene: -
j_gene: TRBJ1-6
CDR3nt: TGTGCCACCAGCCGGGCCCTAGATAATTCACCCCTCCACTTT
CDR3aa: CATSRALDNSPLHF

v_gene: TRBV27
abundance: many
d_gene: -
j_gene: TRBJ2-3
CDR3nt: TGTGCCAGCAGCCCAAGCACAGATACGCAGTATTTT
CDR3aa: CASSPSTDTQYF

v_gene: TRBV24-1
abundance: -
d_gene: TRBD2
j_gene: TRBJ2-1
CDR3nt: TGTGCCACCAGTGACCCAAGCGGGAGGGCATTCGATGAGCAGTTCTTC
CDR3aa: CATSDPSGRAFDEQFF

v_gene: TRBV7-9
abundance: many
d_gene: -
j_gene: TRBJ1-4
CDR3nt: TGTGCCAGCAGCTTAGCCGAGGGGGGATATGAAAAACTGTTTTTT
CDR3aa: CASSLAEGGYEKLFF

v_gene: TRBV13
abundance: many
d_gene: -
j_gene: TRBJ2-3
CDR3nt: TGTGCCAGCAGCTGGGGTAGAACAGATACGCAGTATTTT
CDR3aa: CASSWGRTDTQYF

v_gene: TRBV4-2
abundance: -
d_gene: -
j_gene: TRBJ1-1
CDR3nt: TGTGCCAGCAGCCAAGAGCCCGGACAGAACACTGAAGCTTTCTTT
CDR3aa: CASSQEPGQNTEAFF

v_gene: TRBV4-2
abundance: -
d_gene: -
j_gene: TRBJ1-1
CDR3nt: TGTGCCAGCAGCCAAGATCGTGGGACTGAAGCTTTCTTT
CDR3aa: CASSQDRGTEAFF

v_gene: TRBV9
abundance: many
d_gene: -
j_gene: TRBJ1-2
CDR3nt: TGTGCCAGCAGCGGGATCAGACAGGAGGGCTATGGCTACACCTTC
CDR3aa: CASSGIRQEGYGYTF

v_gene: TRBV19
abundance: many
d_gene: -
j_gene: TRBJ2-1
CDR3nt: TGTGCCAGTAGTATGAATCTTGAGCAGTTCTTC
CDR3aa: CASSMNLEQFF

v_gene: TRBV29-1
abundance: many
d_gene: TRBD2
j_gene: TRBJ2-1
CDR3nt: TGCAGCGGAGGGCTAGCGGAGGGCTCGCGGTTCTTC
CDR3aa: CSGGLAEGSRFF

v_gene: TRBV11-1
abundance: -
d_gene: TRBD2
j_gene: TRBJ2-2
CDR3nt: TGTGCCAGCAGCTTTTCGCGGGAGCTGGTTTTT
CDR3aa: CASSFSRELVF